The rows below give T cell receptor beta chains drawn from one sample of a study of blood T cell repertoires in COVID-19. Profiled with immunoSEQ multiplex PCR; TCRdb holds only in-frame clones, not every one. This sample has 70,000 to 75,000 clones, with less than 95% found just once. The sequencing input was peripheral blood. These receptors all stem from a woman aged 18 to 35 with acute or convalescent COVID-19. Each CDR3 is given with its conserved first and last residue. The order of the fields is clone size, J gene, V gene, D gene, CDR3 protein, CDR3 DNA. D genes are given only for firm matches. Clone size is not always given. Where it is, it says once, few, many or a class for expanded clones.

once	TRBJ2-3	TRBV28	TRBD2	CASSGTSGGAESDTQYF	TGTGCCAGCAGTGGGACTAGCGGGGGGGCCGAATCAGATACGCAGTATTTT
-	TRBJ2-1	TRBV13	-	CASSPSWRAGSYNEQFF	TGTGCCAGCAGCCCCAGCTGGAGGGCCGGGTCCTACAATGAGCAGTTCTTC
-	TRBJ1-4	TRBV2	-	CASGGGATNEKLFF	TGTGCCAGCGGCGGGGGAGCAACTAATGAAAAACTGTTTTTT
-	TRBJ1-1	TRBV6-5	-	CASSYSPSLNTEAFF	TGTGCCAGCAGTTACTCTCCGAGCTTGAACACTGAAGCTTTCTTT
-	TRBJ2-3	TRBV11-2	-	CASSKRGNWGTDTQYF	TGTGCCAGCAGCAAAAGGGGCAATTGGGGCACAGATACGCAGTATTTT
-	TRBJ2-7	TRBV4-1	-	CASSRHHRANSYEQYF	TGCGCCAGCAGCCGGCACCACAGGGCAAACTCCTACGAGCAGTACTTC
-	TRBJ1-1	TRBV6-2/TRBV6-3	-	CASSRGAAEAFF	TGTGCCAGCAGTCGAGGAGCGGCTGAAGCTTTCTTT
-	TRBJ1-3	TRBV30	-	CAWSPRGNTIYF	TGTGCCTGGAGTCCCCGGGGAAACACCATATATTTT
-	TRBJ1-2	TRBV5-6	-	CASSPSTVRGYTF	TGTGCCAGCAGCCCTTCGACCGTGAGGGGCTACACCTTC
-	TRBJ1-2	TRBV5-1	-	CASSLGAGRGYTF	TGCGCCAGCAGCTTGGGTGCGGGGCGCGGCTACACCTTC
-	TRBJ2-7	TRBV7-9	-	CASSPNAPYEQYF	TGTGCCAGCAGCCCTAACGCCCCTTACGAGCAGTACTTC
-	TRBJ1-4	TRBV5-8	-	CASSFSRAEKLFF	TGTGCCAGCAGCTTCTCCAGGGCTGAAAAACTGTTTTTT
-	TRBJ2-1	TRBV19	TRBD1	CASGQGAYNEQFF	TGTGCCAGCGGGCAGGGGGCCTACAATGAGCAGTTCTTC
-	TRBJ2-1	TRBV15	TRBD2	CATRAFTGLADNEQFF	TGTGCCACCAGAGCCTTCACGGGACTAGCAGACAATGAGCAGTTCTTC
-	TRBJ1-3	TRBV19	-	CASRPTGWAGNTIYF	TGTGCCAGTAGGCCGACAGGATGGGCTGGAAACACCATATATTTT
-	TRBJ1-1	TRBV7-9	-	CASSRGTGNTEAFF	TGTGCCAGCAGCCGGGGGACGGGGAACACTGAAGCTTTCTTT
-	TRBJ1-1	TRBV6-5	TRBD1	CASILTGGRTEAFF	TGTGCCAGCATTCTGACAGGGGGAAGAACTGAAGCTTTCTTT
-	TRBJ2-2	TRBV5-1	-	CASSLDSSDTGELFF	TGCGCCAGCAGCTTGGACAGTTCGGACACCGGGGAGCTGTTTTTT
-	TRBJ1-1	TRBV6-4	-	CASSDSPGAEAFF	TGTGCCAGCAGTGACTCTCCGGGGGCTGAAGCTTTCTTT
-	TRBJ1-1	TRBV5-1	TRBD1	CASSSGTGPNTEAFF	TGCGCCAGCAGCTCGGGGACAGGGCCTAACACTGAAGCTTTCTTT
-	TRBJ1-3	TRBV5-6	TRBD1	CASSFDRGPKNTIYF	TGTGCCAGCAGCTTCGACAGGGGGCCAAAAAACACCATATATTTT
-	TRBJ1-4	TRBV11-2	-	CASSLEPRGKTNEKLFF	TGTGCCAGCAGCTTAGAACCCAGGGGCAAAACTAATGAAAAACTGTTTTTT
-	TRBJ2-1	TRBV14	TRBD1	CASSQGQGGTYIRFF	TGTGCCAGCAGCCAGGGACAGGGTGGCACCTACATCAGGTTCTTC
few	TRBJ1-5	TRBV24-1	-	CATSDRESNQPQHF	TGTGCCACCAGTGACAGGGAAAGCAATCAGCCCCAGCATTTT
-	TRBJ1-3	TRBV7-6	-	CASSAEPGNSGNTIYF	TGTGCCAGCAGCGCCGAACCGGGAAACTCTGGAAACACCATATATTTT
-	TRBJ2-7	TRBV11-2	TRBD1	CASSSAPGQGYEQYF	TGTGCCAGCAGCTCTGCCCCGGGACAGGGTTACGAGCAGTACTTC
-	TRBJ2-7	TRBV12-3/TRBV12-4	-	CASSFSSSYEQYF	TGTGCCAGCAGTTTCTCCAGCTCCTACGAGCAGTACTTC
-	TRBJ2-5	TRBV6-5	TRBD2	CASRGLAGGEETQYF	TGTGCCAGCAGAGGTCTAGCGGGGGGCGAGGAGACCCAGTACTTC
-	TRBJ2-1	TRBV27	TRBD2	CASSFGPGLAVNEQFF	TGTGCCAGCAGTTTCGGCCCGGGACTAGCGGTTAATGAGCAGTTCTTC
-	TRBJ1-4	TRBV11-2	TRBD1	CASSYRGQKNEKLFF	TGTGCCAGCAGCTACAGGGGGCAGAAAAATGAAAAACTGTTTTTT
-	TRBJ2-1	TRBV20-1	-	CSVLSYNEQFF	TGCAGTGTTCTATCCTACAATGAGCAGTTCTTC
-	TRBJ2-5	TRBV6-1	-	CASSDPNRGGGETQYF	TGTGCCAGCAGTGACCCAAACCGCGGGGGCGGGGAGACCCAGTACTTC
-	TRBJ2-2	TRBV7-8	TRBD2	CASSLVLAGGPGGELFF	TGTGCCAGCAGCTTAGTACTAGCGGGAGGGCCCGGCGGGGAGCTGTTTTTT
-	TRBJ2-7	TRBV6-6	TRBD1	CASSRSDRAGYEQYF	TGTGCCAGCAGTAGATCGGACAGGGCGGGATACGAGCAGTACTTC
-	TRBJ1-5	TRBV4-2	TRBD1	CASSTGTGGRDSNQPQHF	TGTGCCAGCAGCACCGGGACAGGGGGACGGGATAGCAATCAGCCCCAGCATTTT
-	TRBJ2-1	TRBV24-1	TRBD1	CATSWTGGEDEQFF	TGTGCCACCAGCTGGACAGGGGGCGAAGATGAGCAGTTCTTC
-	TRBJ1-5	TRBV6-2/TRBV6-3	TRBD1	CASSSLGQGHQPQHF	TGTGCCAGCAGTTCCCTAGGACAGGGCCATCAGCCCCAGCATTTT
-	TRBJ2-6	TRBV30	-	CAWNAGVGANVLTF	TGTGCCTGGAATGCAGGGGTTGGGGCCAACGTCCTGACTTTC
-	TRBJ1-2	TRBV6-5	TRBD1	CATDRGGLYGYTF	TGTGCCACCGACAGGGGAGGTCTCTATGGCTACACCTTC
-	TRBJ2-5	TRBV2	TRBD2	CASSEPGLAGGQETQYF	TGTGCCAGCAGTGAACCGGGACTAGCGGGAGGGCAAGAGACCCAGTACTTC
-	TRBJ1-6	TRBV2	TRBD1	CASSLTGLESPLHF	TGTGCCAGCAGTTTGACAGGGTTAGAATCACCCCTCCACTTT
-	TRBJ1-1	TRBV29-1	-	CSVPGMNTEAFF	TGCAGCGTTCCGGGGATGAACACTGAAGCTTTCTTT
-	TRBJ2-5	TRBV5-1	TRBD1	CASSPEGTGEETQYF	TGCGCCAGCAGCCCGGAGGGGACAGGAGAAGAGACCCAGTACTTC
-	TRBJ2-2	TRBV12-2	-	CASRSWLAGWSTGELFF	TGTGCAAGTCGCTCCTGGTTAGCGGGATGGAGCACCGGGGAGCTGTTTTTT
-	TRBJ1-1	TRBV10-3	TRBD1	CAIRGTGLLTEAFF	TGTGCCATCAGGGGGACAGGCTTACTCACTGAAGCTTTCTTT
-	TRBJ1-2	TRBV25-1	TRBD1	CASQQGANYGYTF	TGTGCCAGCCAACAGGGGGCTAACTATGGCTACACCTTC
-	TRBJ2-1	TRBV19	TRBD2	CASSKIAGGLGILEQFF	TGTGCCAGTAGTAAAATAGCGGGAGGGCTGGGTATACTTGAGCAGTTCTTC
-	TRBJ2-7	TRBV27	-	CASSSHYEQYF	TGTGCCAGCAGTTCCCACTACGAGCAGTACTTC
-	TRBJ1-2	TRBV18	-	CASSRATGHRAIYGYTF	TGTGCCAGCTCACGCGCGACAGGACACCGAGCCATCTATGGCTACACCTTC
-	TRBJ2-2	TRBV4-1	-	CASSQGRARVTGELFF	TGCGCCAGCAGCCAAGGGAGGGCTAGAGTTACCGGGGAGCTGTTTTTT
-	TRBJ2-5	TRBV9	TRBD1	CASSPRQGGETQYF	TGTGCCAGCAGTCCGAGACAGGGGGGGGAGACCCAGTACTTC
-	TRBJ2-1	TRBV5-6	-	CASSYTETVYNEQFF	TGTGCCAGCAGCTATACAGAAACAGTTTACAATGAGCAGTTCTTC